A selection of T cell receptor beta chains follows, all from one sample in a study of T cell responses to AZD1222 COVID-19 vaccine. Assay: immunoSEQ multiplex PCR; the TCRdb copy retains only in-frame clones and omits some. The sample records around 100,000 clones, roughly 89% being singletons. Sequences were derived from peripheral blood, sampled on day 0 of AZD1222 vaccination. These receptor sequences come from an adult in good health. The CDR3 runs from the conserved cysteine through the conserved F or W. Each record gives: J gene, D gene, clone size, V gene, CDR3 length, CDR3 DNA, CDR3 protein. D genes are given only for firm matches. Expanded clones are given a class, and other clones once, few, many or no size at all.

j_gene: TRBJ1-5; d_gene: -; abundance: -; v_gene: TRBV5-1; len: 14; CDR3nt: TGCGCCAGCAAGGAGGGGGGCCGGGATCAGCCCCAGCATTTT; CDR3aa: CASKEGGRDQPQHF
j_gene: TRBJ1-1; d_gene: TRBD1; abundance: -; v_gene: TRBV9; len: 15; CDR3nt: TGTGCCAGCAGCTCGAGGGGTACAGGGGGGGCTGAAGCTTTCTTT; CDR3aa: CASSSRGTGGAEAFF
j_gene: TRBJ1-1; d_gene: -; abundance: -; v_gene: TRBV7-9; len: 13; CDR3nt: TGTGCCAGCACCAAGGGGCAGAACACTGAAGCTTTCTTT; CDR3aa: CASTKGQNTEAFF
j_gene: TRBJ2-3; d_gene: -; abundance: -; v_gene: TRBV7-8; len: 17; CDR3nt: TGTGCCAGCAGCTTAGAAATAGGGCCGGGAGGCACAGATACGCAGTATTTT; CDR3aa: CASSLEIGPGGTDTQYF
j_gene: TRBJ1-2; d_gene: -; abundance: -; v_gene: TRBV19; len: 14; CDR3nt: TGTGCCAGTAGTATCGCCAGAACCAACTATGGCTACACCTTC; CDR3aa: CASSIARTNYGYTF
j_gene: TRBJ2-7; d_gene: TRBD1; abundance: -; v_gene: TRBV27; len: 13; CDR3nt: TGTGCCAGCAGACAGGGGAGCTCCTACGAGCAGTACTTC; CDR3aa: CASRQGSSYEQYF
j_gene: TRBJ1-5; d_gene: -; abundance: -; v_gene: TRBV2; len: 13; CDR3nt: TGTGCCAGCCGGGAGAATGGTTATCAGCCCCAGCATTTT; CDR3aa: CASRENGYQPQHF
j_gene: TRBJ2-7; d_gene: -; abundance: -; v_gene: TRBV5-6; len: 11; CDR3nt: TGTGCCAGCAGCGCGGGCCCCGAGCAGTACTTC; CDR3aa: CASSAGPEQYF
j_gene: TRBJ2-1; d_gene: TRBD2; abundance: few; v_gene: TRBV7-2; len: 15; CDR3nt: TGTGCCAGCAGCTTGAGCGGGGGGAGCAGGAATGAGCAGTTCTTC; CDR3aa: CASSLSGGSRNEQFF
j_gene: TRBJ1-3; d_gene: -; abundance: -; v_gene: TRBV18; len: 14; CDR3nt: TGTGCCAGCTCCGAAGCGGGGGAAGGAAACACCATATATTTT; CDR3aa: CASSEAGEGNTIYF
j_gene: TRBJ1-2; d_gene: -; abundance: -; v_gene: TRBV5-4; len: 16; CDR3nt: TGTGCCAGCAGCCCCCGGGCCCCAGACCCATATGCGAGCTACACCTTC; CDR3aa: CASSPRAPDPYASYTF
j_gene: TRBJ2-3; d_gene: -; abundance: -; v_gene: TRBV6-6; len: 13; CDR3nt: TGTGCCAGCAGGTCGCCTACAGCCCTCACGCAGTATTTT; CDR3aa: CASRSPTALTQYF
j_gene: TRBJ2-1; d_gene: -; abundance: once; v_gene: TRBV6-2/TRBV6-3; len: 17; CDR3nt: TGTGCCAGCAGTGCGGGGATTCGGACGGACTCCTACAATGAGCAGTTCTTC; CDR3aa: CASSAGIRTDSYNEQFF
j_gene: TRBJ2-7; d_gene: TRBD1; abundance: -; v_gene: TRBV18; len: 15; CDR3nt: TGTGCCAGCTCCCATGGGACAGGGACAACTGACGAGCAGTACTTC; CDR3aa: CASSHGTGTTDEQYF
j_gene: TRBJ1-2; d_gene: -; abundance: -; v_gene: TRBV19; len: 12; CDR3nt: TGTGCCAGTAGCCATGCCGGGGATGGCTACACCTTC; CDR3aa: CASSHAGDGYTF
j_gene: TRBJ2-2; d_gene: -; abundance: -; v_gene: TRBV3-1/TRBV3-2; len: 13; CDR3nt: TGTGCCAGCAGTCTTGTTAGGACCGGGGAGCTGTTTTTT; CDR3aa: CASSLVRTGELFF
j_gene: TRBJ2-5; d_gene: -; abundance: -; v_gene: TRBV2; len: 12; CDR3nt: TGTGCCAGCAGTGATAACGCAGAGACCCAGTACTTC; CDR3aa: CASSDNAETQYF
j_gene: TRBJ1-5; d_gene: -; abundance: -; v_gene: TRBV6-1; len: 16; CDR3nt: TGTGCCAGCAGTGACAGGGGAGCATATAGCAATCAGCCCCAGCATTTT; CDR3aa: CASSDRGAYSNQPQHF
j_gene: TRBJ1-1; d_gene: -; abundance: -; v_gene: TRBV6-5; len: 14; CDR3nt: TGTGCCAGCAGTTACTCGAGGTCTCGTGCGGAAGCTTTCTTT; CDR3aa: CASSYSRSRAEAFF
j_gene: TRBJ2-7; d_gene: -; abundance: -; v_gene: TRBV9; len: 16; CDR3nt: TGTGCCAGCAGCGTAGGCCCGAGCGTAACCAACTACGAGCAGTACTTC; CDR3aa: CASSVGPSVTNYEQYF
j_gene: TRBJ1-2; d_gene: -; abundance: -; v_gene: TRBV12-3/TRBV12-4; len: 13; CDR3nt: TGTGCCAGCAGTTTGACGGGTGGCTATGGCTACACCTTC; CDR3aa: CASSLTGGYGYTF
j_gene: TRBJ2-3; d_gene: -; abundance: -; v_gene: TRBV6-5; len: 13; CDR3nt: TGTGCCAGCATGGGGGGATTCACAGATACGCAGTATTTT; CDR3aa: CASMGGFTDTQYF
j_gene: TRBJ1-4; d_gene: -; abundance: -; v_gene: TRBV2; len: 13; CDR3nt: TGTGCCAGCAGTGAGAGCGAGGATGAAAAACTGTTTTTT; CDR3aa: CASSESEDEKLFF
j_gene: TRBJ1-2; d_gene: -; abundance: -; v_gene: TRBV12-3/TRBV12-4; len: 13; CDR3nt: TGTGCCAGCACCACGACACCCGACTATGGCTACACCTTC; CDR3aa: CASTTTPDYGYTF
j_gene: TRBJ2-2; d_gene: -; abundance: -; v_gene: TRBV2; len: 14; CDR3nt: TGTGCCAGCAGTGTAGGGGGTAACACCGGGGAGCTGTTTTTT; CDR3aa: CASSVGGNTGELFF
j_gene: TRBJ1-5; d_gene: -; abundance: -; v_gene: TRBV3-1/TRBV3-2; len: 14; CDR3nt: TGTGCCAGCAGCCTCGACACGGTTTTGGAGCCCCAGCATTTT; CDR3aa: CASSLDTVLEPQHF
j_gene: TRBJ2-3; d_gene: TRBD1; abundance: -; v_gene: TRBV29-1; len: 14; CDR3nt: TGCAGCGACCAGGGGGTGGCTAGCACAGATACGCAGTATTTT; CDR3aa: CSDQGVASTDTQYF
j_gene: TRBJ1-1; d_gene: -; abundance: -; v_gene: TRBV18; len: 14; CDR3nt: TGTGCCAGCTCACCAACAAGGGGAAACACTGAAGCTTTCTTT; CDR3aa: CASSPTRGNTEAFF
j_gene: TRBJ2-5; d_gene: TRBD1; abundance: once; v_gene: TRBV18; len: 16; CDR3nt: TGTGCCAGCTCACCATTCCGGACAGGGGGCTTGGAGACCCAGTACTTC; CDR3aa: CASSPFRTGGLETQYF
j_gene: TRBJ1-2; d_gene: -; abundance: -; v_gene: TRBV11-2; len: 13; CDR3nt: TGTGCCAGCAGTCTGAGGGAGTTGGGCGGCTACACCTTC; CDR3aa: CASSLRELGGYTF
j_gene: TRBJ1-2; d_gene: -; abundance: -; v_gene: TRBV6-5; len: 13; CDR3nt: TGTGCCAGCAGTTACTCTGGGGGGTTTGGCTACACCTTC; CDR3aa: CASSYSGGFGYTF
j_gene: TRBJ2-3; d_gene: -; abundance: -; v_gene: TRBV9; len: 15; CDR3nt: TGTGCCAGCAGCGTAGGAGGACAGCCTACAGATACGCAGTATTTT; CDR3aa: CASSVGGQPTDTQYF
j_gene: TRBJ2-7; d_gene: TRBD2; abundance: -; v_gene: TRBV5-3; len: 18; CDR3nt: TGTGCCAGAAGCTCTGCTTTGGTCGGCGGGAGGGCATCCTACGAGCAGTACTTC; CDR3aa: CARSSALVGGRASYEQYF
j_gene: TRBJ1-2; d_gene: -; abundance: once; v_gene: TRBV10-3; len: 12; CDR3nt: TGTGCCATCAGTGAGGGACGCGGTGGCTACACCTTC; CDR3aa: CAISEGRGGYTF
j_gene: TRBJ1-1; d_gene: -; abundance: -; v_gene: TRBV7-9; len: 14; CDR3nt: TGTGCCAGCAGCAGCGGGAATCAGGGCGCTGAAGCTTTCTTT; CDR3aa: CASSSGNQGAEAFF
j_gene: TRBJ1-1; d_gene: -; abundance: -; v_gene: TRBV5-5; len: 13; CDR3nt: TGTGCCAGCAGCTTGGGTCAGGACACTGAAGCTTTCTTT; CDR3aa: CASSLGQDTEAFF
j_gene: TRBJ2-7; d_gene: -; abundance: -; v_gene: TRBV29-1; len: 12; CDR3nt: TGCAGCGTTGCCCAGGGCGGGTACGAGCAGTACTTC; CDR3aa: CSVAQGGYEQYF
j_gene: TRBJ1-4; d_gene: -; abundance: -; v_gene: TRBV6-5; len: 14; CDR3nt: TGTGCCAGCAGTATACAGGGTCAGGAGGAAAAACTGTTTTTT; CDR3aa: CASSIQGQEEKLFF
j_gene: TRBJ1-1; d_gene: TRBD1; abundance: -; v_gene: TRBV5-5; len: 15; CDR3nt: TGTGCCAGCAGCTACGATACAGGGGGCGGCACTGAAGCTTTCTTT; CDR3aa: CASSYDTGGGTEAFF
j_gene: TRBJ1-1; d_gene: -; abundance: -; v_gene: TRBV5-6; len: 15; CDR3nt: TGTGCCAGCAGCCCCCGGAGGGAGGGCTCAACTGAAGCTTTCTTT; CDR3aa: CASSPRREGSTEAFF
j_gene: TRBJ2-7; d_gene: TRBD1; abundance: -; v_gene: TRBV11-3; len: 14; CDR3nt: TGTGCCAGCACCGTACCGGGACAGGGTTACGAGCAGTACTTC; CDR3aa: CASTVPGQGYEQYF
j_gene: TRBJ1-2; d_gene: -; abundance: -; v_gene: TRBV12-3/TRBV12-4; len: 12; CDR3nt: TGTGCCAGCAGTGCCACCGATTATGGCTACACCTTC; CDR3aa: CASSATDYGYTF
j_gene: TRBJ1-2; d_gene: TRBD1; abundance: -; v_gene: TRBV24-1; len: 12; CDR3nt: TGTGCCACCAGTGATCGGGACAGCAGCTACACCTTC; CDR3aa: CATSDRDSSYTF
j_gene: TRBJ1-1; d_gene: -; abundance: -; v_gene: TRBV2; len: 14; CDR3nt: TGTGCCAGCTTTCGGTCTCAGGTGAACACTGAAGCTTTCTTT; CDR3aa: CASFRSQVNTEAFF
j_gene: TRBJ1-6; d_gene: -; abundance: -; v_gene: TRBV4-1; len: 19; CDR3nt: TGCGCCAGCAGCCAATACCAGATTGTTGGAGCAACCTATAATTCACCCCTCCACTTT; CDR3aa: CASSQYQIVGATYNSPLHF
j_gene: TRBJ2-3; d_gene: -; abundance: -; v_gene: TRBV7-8; len: 12; CDR3nt: TGTGCCAGCAGCATTAGTCCCGATACGCAGTATTTT; CDR3aa: CASSISPDTQYF
j_gene: TRBJ2-7; d_gene: -; abundance: -; v_gene: TRBV3-1/TRBV3-2; len: 12; CDR3nt: TGTGCCAGCAGTCATGGCGGCTACGAGCAGTACTTC; CDR3aa: CASSHGGYEQYF
j_gene: TRBJ2-2; d_gene: -; abundance: few; v_gene: TRBV28; len: 12; CDR3nt: TGTGCCAGCAGTTTAACCACCGGGGAGCTGTTTTTT; CDR3aa: CASSLTTGELFF
j_gene: TRBJ1-2; d_gene: -; abundance: -; v_gene: TRBV29-1; len: 12; CDR3nt: TGCAGCGCATCAGGGGAGGCGGATGGCTACACCTTC; CDR3aa: CSASGEADGYTF